The clone carrying this T cell receptor beta chain came up many times. What it binds is not known. This sample is drawn from a study of T cells after yellow fever vaccination. The CDR3 contains 16 residues. CDR1 LNHNV and CDR2 YYDKDF come from the germline V gene (reference sequence). Between the trimmed V and J ends, which lost 0 bases and 9 bases, there was a span of 19 bases. A 5'RACE template-switching step, the method used to make TCR cDNA, added a universal primer site and UMIs. One entry per CDR3 protein, called by TCRdb with MiXCR from the 5' RACE reads. The sample yields 300,000 to 450,000 distinct CDR3 sequences, about 6.2% seen once. Findings and caveats of the study: Abundant contaminating clonotypes from the bulk population could appear in FACS-sorted repertoires. Just a small share of clonotypes turned up in the CD4 compartment as well as the CD8 compartment. The study re-detected most primary-vaccination clones after the booster (roughly 96% CD4, approximately 87% CD8).

This receptor was taken from a man aged 25 to 45 who received the YFV17D yellow fever vaccine. The input for sequencing was PBMCs, taken 5 days after the yellow fever booster vaccination. The chain combines TRBV15 with TRBJ2-3, with no clear D. The DNA for the CDR3 is TGTGCCACCAGCAGAGATTCATACTCCTTGAGTGAAACGCAGTATTTT. Its translation: CATSRDSYSLSETQYF.